This T cell receptor (beta chain) was retrieved from a study of CD8+CD57+ T cells in acquired aplastic anemia. Study-level information: Healthy donors averaged around 10 million reads for CD4+ cells.

This clonotype was found a few times. TCR beta VDJ and CDR3 profiling used genomic DNA as template. Using its own MiXCR run on the reads, TCRdb lists one record per CDR3 protein. Of 180,000 or so distinct CDR3 sequences listed, 40% to 55% were seen once; the top ten hold 2.5% to 3.5%. The germline gives CDR1 WNHNN, CDR2 SYGVQD (reference sequence). The CDR3 has 14 residues. The V gene end was trimmed by 0 bases and the J gene end by 5 bases; junction bases not matched to a gene: 3. This chain uses TRBV10-1 with TRBJ2-5, with 7 positions matching TRBD2. The material sequenced was sorted CD4+, CD8+, or CD8+CD57+ T cells (not recorded which) from PBMCs. The TCR originated in a human donor in good health. CDR3 residues: CASSESAGRETQYF. The CDR3 coding sequence is TGCGCCAGCAGTGAGTCGGCCGGGAGGGAGACCCAGTACTTC.